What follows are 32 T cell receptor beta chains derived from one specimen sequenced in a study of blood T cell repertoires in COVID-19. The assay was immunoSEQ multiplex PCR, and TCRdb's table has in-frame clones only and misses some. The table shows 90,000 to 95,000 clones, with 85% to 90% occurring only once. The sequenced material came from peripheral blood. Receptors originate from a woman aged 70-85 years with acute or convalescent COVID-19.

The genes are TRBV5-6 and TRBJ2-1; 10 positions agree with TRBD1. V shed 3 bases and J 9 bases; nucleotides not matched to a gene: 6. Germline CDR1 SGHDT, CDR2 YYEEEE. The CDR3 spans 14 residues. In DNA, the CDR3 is TGTGCCAGCAGCTGGGACAGGGGTCTTTCTGAGCAGTTCTTC. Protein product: CASSWDRGLSEQFF.

The CDR3 bases are TGTGCCAGTAGGACCCCAGGGACAGATACGCAGTATTTT. The encoded protein is CASRTPGTDTQYF. The rearrangement joins TRBV19 to TRBJ2-3; the D gene is possibly TRBD1 (5 bases). This CDR3 is built from 13 residues. The germline gives CDR1 LNHDA, CDR2 SQIVND (reference sequence). The V gene lost 6 bases and the J gene lost 3 bases, with 10 bases spanning the gap.

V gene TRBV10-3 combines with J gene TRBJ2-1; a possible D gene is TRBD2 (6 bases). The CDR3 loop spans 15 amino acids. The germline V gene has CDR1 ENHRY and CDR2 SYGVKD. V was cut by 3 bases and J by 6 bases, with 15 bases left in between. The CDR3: CAISESRDGGNEQFF. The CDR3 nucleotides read TGTGCCATCAGTGAATCGCGGGACGGAGGCAATGAGCAGTTCTTC.

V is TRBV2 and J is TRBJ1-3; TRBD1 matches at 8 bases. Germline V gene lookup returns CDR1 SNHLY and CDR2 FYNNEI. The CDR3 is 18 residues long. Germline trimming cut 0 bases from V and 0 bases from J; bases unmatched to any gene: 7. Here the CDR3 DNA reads TGTGCCAGCAGTGAAGCGCTTCGACAGGGGAGCTCTGGAAACACCATATATTTT. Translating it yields CASSEALRQGSSGNTIYF.

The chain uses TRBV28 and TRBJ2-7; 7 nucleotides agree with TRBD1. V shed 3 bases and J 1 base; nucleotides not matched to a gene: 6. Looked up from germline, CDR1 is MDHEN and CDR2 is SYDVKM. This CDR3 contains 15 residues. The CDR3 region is CASSFGPGQSYEQYF. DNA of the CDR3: TGTGCCAGCAGTTTTGGCCCGGGACAGTCCTACGAGCAGTACTTC.

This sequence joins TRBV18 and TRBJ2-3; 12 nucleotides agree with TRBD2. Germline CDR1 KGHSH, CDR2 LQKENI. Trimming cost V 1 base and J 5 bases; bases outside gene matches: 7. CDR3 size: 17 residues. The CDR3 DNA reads TGTGCCAGCTCACCACGTCTGACTAGCGGGAGAGAAGATACGCAGTATTTT. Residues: CASSPRLTSGREDTQYF.

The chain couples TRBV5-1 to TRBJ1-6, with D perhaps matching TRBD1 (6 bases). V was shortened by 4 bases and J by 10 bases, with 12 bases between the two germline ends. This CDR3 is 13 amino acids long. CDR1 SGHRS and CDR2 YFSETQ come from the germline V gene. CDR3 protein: CASSDPGTSPLHF. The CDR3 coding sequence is TGCGCCAGCAGCGATCCGGGGACATCACCCCTCCACTTT.

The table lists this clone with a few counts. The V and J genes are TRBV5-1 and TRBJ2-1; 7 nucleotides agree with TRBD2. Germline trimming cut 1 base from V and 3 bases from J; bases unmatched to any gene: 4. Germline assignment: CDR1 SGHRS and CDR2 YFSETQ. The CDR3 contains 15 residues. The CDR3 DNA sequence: TGCGCCAGCAGCTTGAGGGAGGGGAGCTACAATGAGCAGTTCTTC. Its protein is CASSLREGSYNEQFF.

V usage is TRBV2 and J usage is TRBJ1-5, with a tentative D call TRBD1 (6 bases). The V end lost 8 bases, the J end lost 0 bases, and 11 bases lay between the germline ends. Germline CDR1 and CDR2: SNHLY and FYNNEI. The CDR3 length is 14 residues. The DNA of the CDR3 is TGTGCCAGCCAACACAGGGATAGCAATCAGCCCCAGCATTTT. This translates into CASQHRDSNQPQHF.

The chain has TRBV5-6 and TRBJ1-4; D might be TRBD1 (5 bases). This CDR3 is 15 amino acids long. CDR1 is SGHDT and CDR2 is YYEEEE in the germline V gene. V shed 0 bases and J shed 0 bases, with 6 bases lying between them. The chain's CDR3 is CASSLVGATNEKLFF. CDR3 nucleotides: TGTGCCAGCAGCTTGGTAGGGGCAACTAATGAAAAACTGTTTTTT.

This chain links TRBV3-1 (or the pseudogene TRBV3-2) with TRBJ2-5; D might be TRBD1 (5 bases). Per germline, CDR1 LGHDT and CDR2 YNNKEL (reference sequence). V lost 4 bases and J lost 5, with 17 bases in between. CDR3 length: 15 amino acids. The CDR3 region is CASSPRLGRQETQYF. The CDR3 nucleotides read TGTGCCAGCAGCCCGAGGTTGGGGCGGCAGGAGACCCAGTACTTC.

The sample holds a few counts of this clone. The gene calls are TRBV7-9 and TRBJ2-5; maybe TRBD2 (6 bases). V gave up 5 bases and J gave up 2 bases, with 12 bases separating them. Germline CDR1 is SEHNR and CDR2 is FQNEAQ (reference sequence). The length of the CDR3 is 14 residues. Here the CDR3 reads CASSPEDYQETQYF. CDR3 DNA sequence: TGTGCCAGCAGCCCCGAGGACTATCAAGAGACCCAGTACTTC.

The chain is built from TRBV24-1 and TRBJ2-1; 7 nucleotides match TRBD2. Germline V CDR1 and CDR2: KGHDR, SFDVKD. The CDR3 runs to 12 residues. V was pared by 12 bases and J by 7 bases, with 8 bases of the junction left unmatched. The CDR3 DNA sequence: TGTGCCGCCACGTCTAGCGGAAATGAGCAGTTCTTC. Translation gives CAATSSGNEQFF.

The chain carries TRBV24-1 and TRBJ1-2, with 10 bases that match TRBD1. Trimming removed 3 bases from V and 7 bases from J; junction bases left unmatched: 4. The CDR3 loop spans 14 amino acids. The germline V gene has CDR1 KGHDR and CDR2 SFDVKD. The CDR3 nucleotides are TGTGCCACCAGTGATCGACAGGGGGCTAGTGGCTACACCTTC. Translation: CATSDRQGASGYTF.

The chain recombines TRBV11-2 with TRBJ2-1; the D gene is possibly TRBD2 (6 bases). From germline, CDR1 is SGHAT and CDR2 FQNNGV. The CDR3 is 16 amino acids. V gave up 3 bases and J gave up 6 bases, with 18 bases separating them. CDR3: CASSLNGGFSGNEQFF. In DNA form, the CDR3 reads TGTGCCAGCAGCTTGAATGGGGGGTTCTCGGGCAATGAGCAGTTCTTC.

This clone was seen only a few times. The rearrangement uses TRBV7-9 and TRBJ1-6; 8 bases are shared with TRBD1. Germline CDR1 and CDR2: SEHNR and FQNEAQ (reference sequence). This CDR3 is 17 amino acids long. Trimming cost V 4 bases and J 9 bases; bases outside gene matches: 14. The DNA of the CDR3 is TGTGCCAGCAGCTCGGGACAGGCTAACACTCCGAGTTCACCCCTCCACTTT. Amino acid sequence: CASSSGQANTPSSPLHF.

Written as DNA, the CDR3 is TGTGCCAGCAGTTTATCGTGGGGGGGCTATGGCTACACCTTC. This encodes CASSLSWGGYGYTF. The gene calls are TRBV27 and TRBJ1-2; D is possibly TRBD1 (5 bases). With 0 bases removed from V and 4 bases from J, the gap between germline ends came to 9 bases. The V gene's germline CDR1 is MNHEY and CDR2 SMNVEV (reference sequence). The CDR3 sequence is 14 residues long.

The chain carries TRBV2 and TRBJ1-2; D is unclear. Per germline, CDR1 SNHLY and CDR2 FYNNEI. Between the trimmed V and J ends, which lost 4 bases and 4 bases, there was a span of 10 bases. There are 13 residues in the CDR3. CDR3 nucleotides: TGTGCCAGCAGTGGTGGGCACAGCTATGGCTACACCTTC. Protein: CASSGGHSYGYTF.

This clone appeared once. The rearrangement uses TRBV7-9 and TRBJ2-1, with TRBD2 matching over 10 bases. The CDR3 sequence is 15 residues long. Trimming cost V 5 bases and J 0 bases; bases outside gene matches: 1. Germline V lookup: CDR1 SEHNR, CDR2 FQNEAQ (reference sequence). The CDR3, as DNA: TGTGCCAGCAGCCCTAGCGGGAGCTCCTACAATGAGCAGTTCTTC. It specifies CASSPSGSSYNEQFF.

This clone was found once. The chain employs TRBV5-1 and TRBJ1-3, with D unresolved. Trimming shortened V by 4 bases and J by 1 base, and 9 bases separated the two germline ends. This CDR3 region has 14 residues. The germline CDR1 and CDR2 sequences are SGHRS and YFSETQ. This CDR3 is CASSPGLSGNTIYF. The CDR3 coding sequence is TGCGCCAGCAGCCCCGGACTGTCTGGAAACACCATATATTTT. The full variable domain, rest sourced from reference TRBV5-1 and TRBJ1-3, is KAGVTQTPRYLIKTRGQQVTLSCSPISGHRSVSWYQQTPGQGLQFLFEYFSETQRNKGNFPGRFSGRQFSNSRSEMNVSTLELGDSALYLCASSPGLSGNTIYFGEGSWLTVV.

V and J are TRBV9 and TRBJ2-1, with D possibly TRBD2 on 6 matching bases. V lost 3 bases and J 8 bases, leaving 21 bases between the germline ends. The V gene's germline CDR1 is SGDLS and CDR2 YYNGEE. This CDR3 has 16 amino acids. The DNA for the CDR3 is TGTGCCAGCAGCGGCGAGAGCGGGTACCTCCGGGATGAGCAGTTCTTC. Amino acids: CASSGESGYLRDEQFF.

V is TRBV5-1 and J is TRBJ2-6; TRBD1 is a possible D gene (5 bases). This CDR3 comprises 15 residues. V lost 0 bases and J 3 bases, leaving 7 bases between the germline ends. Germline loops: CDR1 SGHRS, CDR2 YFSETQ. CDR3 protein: CASSLDRFGANVLTF. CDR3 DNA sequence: TGCGCCAGCAGCTTGGACAGGTTTGGGGCCAACGTCCTGACTTTC.

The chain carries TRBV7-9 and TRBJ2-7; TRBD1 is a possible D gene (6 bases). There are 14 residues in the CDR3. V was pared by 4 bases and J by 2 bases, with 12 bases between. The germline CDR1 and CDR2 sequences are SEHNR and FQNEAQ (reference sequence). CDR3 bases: TGTGCCAGCAGCTACAGGGTTACCCCCTACGAGCAGTACTTC. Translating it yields CASSYRVTPYEQYF.

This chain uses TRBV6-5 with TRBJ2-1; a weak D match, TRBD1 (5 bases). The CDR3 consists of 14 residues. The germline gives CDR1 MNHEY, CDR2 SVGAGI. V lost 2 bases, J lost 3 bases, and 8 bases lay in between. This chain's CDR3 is CASSYGADYNEQFF. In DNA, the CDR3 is TGTGCCAGCAGTTACGGGGCGGACTACAATGAGCAGTTCTTC.

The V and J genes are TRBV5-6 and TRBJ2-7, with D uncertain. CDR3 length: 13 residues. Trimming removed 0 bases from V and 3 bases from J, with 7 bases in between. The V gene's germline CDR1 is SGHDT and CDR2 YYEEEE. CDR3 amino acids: CASSLVFGYEQYF. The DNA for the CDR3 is TGTGCCAGCAGCTTGGTGTTCGGCTACGAGCAGTACTTC.

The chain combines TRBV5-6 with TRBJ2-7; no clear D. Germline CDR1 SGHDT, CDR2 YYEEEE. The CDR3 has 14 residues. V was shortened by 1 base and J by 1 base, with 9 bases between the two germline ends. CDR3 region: CASSLFYRSYEQYF. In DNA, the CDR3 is TGTGCCAGCAGCTTGTTCTATAGATCCTACGAGCAGTACTTC.

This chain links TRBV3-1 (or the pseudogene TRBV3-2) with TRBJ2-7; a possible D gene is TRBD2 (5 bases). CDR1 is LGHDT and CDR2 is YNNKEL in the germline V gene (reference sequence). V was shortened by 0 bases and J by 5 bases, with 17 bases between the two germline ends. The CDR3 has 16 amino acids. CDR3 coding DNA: TGTGCCAGCAGCCAAGAGATCTCACTAGTAATCCACGAGCAGTACTTC. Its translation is CASSQEISLVIHEQYF.

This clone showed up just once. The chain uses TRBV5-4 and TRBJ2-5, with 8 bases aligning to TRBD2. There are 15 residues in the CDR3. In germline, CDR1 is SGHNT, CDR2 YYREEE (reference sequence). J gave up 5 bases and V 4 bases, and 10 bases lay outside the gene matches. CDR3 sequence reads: CASSRDGGGLETQYF. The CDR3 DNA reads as TGTGCCAGCAGCCGTGACGGGGGGGGCTTGGAGACCCAGTACTTC.

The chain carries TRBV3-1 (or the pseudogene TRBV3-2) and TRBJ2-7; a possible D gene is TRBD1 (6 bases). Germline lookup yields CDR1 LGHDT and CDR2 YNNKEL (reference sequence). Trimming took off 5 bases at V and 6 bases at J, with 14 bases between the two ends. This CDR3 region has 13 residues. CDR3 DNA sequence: TGTGCCAGCAGCTACGGACAGTTGCGCGAGCAGTACTTC. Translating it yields CASSYGQLREQYF.

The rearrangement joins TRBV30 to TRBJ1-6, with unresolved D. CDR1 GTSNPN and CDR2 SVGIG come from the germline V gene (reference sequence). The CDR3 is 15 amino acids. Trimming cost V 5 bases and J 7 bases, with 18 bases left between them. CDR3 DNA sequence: TGTGCCTGGTCCGCCCTGAGGGCGATAAATTCACCCCTCCACTTT. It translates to CAWSALRAINSPLHF.

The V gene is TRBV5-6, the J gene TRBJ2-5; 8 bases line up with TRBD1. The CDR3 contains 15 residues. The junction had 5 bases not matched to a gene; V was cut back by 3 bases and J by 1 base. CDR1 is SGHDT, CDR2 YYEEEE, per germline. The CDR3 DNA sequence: TGTGCCAGCAGCTACCACGGACAGGGCCAAGAGACCCAGTACTTC. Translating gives CASSYHGQGQETQYF.

The CDR3 protein is CASSQRDFSGYTF. The CDR3 nucleotides read TGTGCCAGCAGCCAGAGGGATTTTTCTGGCTACACCTTC. The rearrangement joins TRBV3-1 (or the pseudogene TRBV3-2) to TRBJ1-2; the D is unclear. The germline gives CDR1 LGHDT, CDR2 YNNKEL (reference sequence). Trimming shortened V by 3 bases and J by 7 bases, and 12 bases separated the two germline ends. The CDR3 is 13 amino acids.